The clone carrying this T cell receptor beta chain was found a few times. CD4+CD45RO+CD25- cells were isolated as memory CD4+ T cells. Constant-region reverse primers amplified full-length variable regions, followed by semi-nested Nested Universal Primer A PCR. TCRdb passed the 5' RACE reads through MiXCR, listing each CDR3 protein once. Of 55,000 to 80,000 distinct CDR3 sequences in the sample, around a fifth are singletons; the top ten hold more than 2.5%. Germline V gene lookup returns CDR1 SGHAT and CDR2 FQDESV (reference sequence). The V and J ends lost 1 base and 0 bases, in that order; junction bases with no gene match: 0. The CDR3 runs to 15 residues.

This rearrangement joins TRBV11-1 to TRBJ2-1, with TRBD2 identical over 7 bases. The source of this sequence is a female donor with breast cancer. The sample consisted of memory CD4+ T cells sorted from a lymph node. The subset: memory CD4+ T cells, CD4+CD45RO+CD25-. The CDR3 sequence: CASSLGTSSYNEQFF. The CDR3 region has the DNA TGTGCCAGCAGCTTAGGGACTAGCTCCTACAATGAGCAGTTCTTC.